This TCR beta chain was identified in a study of T cells in Graves' hyperthyroidism and ophthalmopathy (dated by TCRdb to between 2017 and 2020). In the study overall: Peripheral blood samples were taken at the time of initial diagnosis, prior to any treatment. A discovery cohort of about 100 patients, about 40 with Graves' ophthalmopathy and 55 to 65 with stable Graves' hyperthyroidism, was used to find distinguishing TCR V-J signatures. Prospective prediction of ophthalmopathy was tested in an independent validation cohort of approximately 19 hyperthyroidism patients and 15 to 17 patients who later progressed to ophthalmopathy. The 100 or so discovery patients were divided at random into training and test sets in a 7:3 ratio. In addition, the study compared T-cell repertoires in thyroid tissue and in blood from six Graves' hyperthyroidism patients. After blood sampling, hyperthyroidism patients were treated with methimazole at a starting dose of 30 mg daily, and ophthalmopathy patients were treated with high-dose intravenous methylprednisolone. The paper describes TCR Vbeta CDR3 sequencing of roughly 130 peripheral blood samples, made up of 43 ophthalmopathy patients, around 78 hyperthyroidism patients and some 17 progressor patients. What the work shows at the level of the full study, not this receptor alone: Sample size was not statistically predetermined, and blinding of investigators to group allocation was not performed. Ophthalmopathy was separated from stable hyperthyroidism by a 13 V-J signature model, with over 85% sensitivity and 81% to 82% specificity obtained in cross-validation and 80%/75% obtained in testing. During validation, the model predicted progression to ophthalmopathy a median of approximately 6.5 months ahead of onset, with around 71% sensitivity and more than 72% specificity. Most expanded thyroid clonotypes (frequency above 0.001) were also detected in blood, suggesting blood repertoires may reflect thyroid immune responses.

This clonotype came up many times. The clone's antigen remains unknown. No base quality values were provided; no much bigger clone lies one nucleotide off. In the ophthalmopathy patients, disease was moderately to severely active, with a Clinical Activity Score of 3 or more, a NOSPECS grade of 4 or more, and a duration of less than 3 months. Patients with uncontrolled infections, other autoimmune diseases, pregnancy or lactation were excluded. Diagnoses relied on clinical symptoms, serum thyroxine and TRAb, thyroid ultrasound and orbital computed tomography. Ficoll-Paque density gradient centrifugation was used to isolate PBMCs from about 10 ml of fresh peripheral blood. Total RNA was extracted using Trizol reagent, and RNA quality was assessed on an Agilent 2100 Bioanalyzer. The TCR beta CDR3 regions were amplified from the RNA transcripts. The first round of RT-PCR for the TCR CDR3 was performed with the HTBI primer set and the Qiagen OneStep RT-PCR kit. Libraries were constructed in a second round of multiplex PCR, after which size selection and purification were performed. Sequencing of the libraries was done on an Illumina HiSeq2000 using paired-end 100 bp reads. The study's processing was this. Raw data were processed with SOAPnuke, discarding reads with adapters, uncalled bases, mean Phred below 15, or no exact constant-primer or identifier match. High-quality paired reads were merged using COPE v1.2.5, and each unique nucleotide sequence was defined as a clonotype. MiTCR v1.1 was used to align clonotypes to the IMGT TRBV, TRBD and TRBJ reference segments. The analysis was restricted to V-J combinations with a frequency above 0.0001, which together covered 99% to 99.2% of the repertoires. A TCS score was defined as the ratio between F50 (clonal expansion) and ExV (chaos), using BLOSUM62-based TCRdist between CDR3 peptides within each V-J. Welch's t-statistics and random forest reduced around 510 V-J features to roughly 13, which were used in a naive Bayes classifier (R e1071). TCRdb itself trimmed the public reads at Q25 with fastp, ran MiXCR and retained productive beta chains. Each CDR3 protein gets just one entry, which takes the most common genes and DNA from the rows behind it. The V and J calls follow TCRdb's processing rather than the paper's. Counted in this sample were roughly 240,000 distinct CDR3 sequences; about 17% of them appeared once. The ten most abundant clones make up under 35% of the sample.

The receptor was derived from a woman younger than 35 with Graves' ophthalmopathy. Input material: blood.

The DNA sequence reads TGTGCCAGCAGTGAAGCAGAGGTTCCTTATGGCTACACCTTC. It translates as CASSEAEVPYGYTF. The sequence is built from TRBV2 and TRBJ1-2, with the D segment identity uncertain. From its cysteine to its phenylalanine, the CDR3 spans 14 amino acids. Just the 42-base CDR3 DNA is kept, in frame starting at base 1. CDR1 is given as SNHLY and CDR2 as FYNNEI, both from the germline V gene. V is pared back by 0 bases and J by 5 bases, with 10 bases lying between the germline termini.